The present T cell receptor (beta chain) was sequenced within a study of blood T cell repertoires in COVID-19. Whole-study context: The study drew acute and convalescent COVID-19 samples from the United States, Italy and Spain. The analysed material was cDNA or gDNA that came from T cells, B-cell-depleted T cells, or PBMCs.

The CDR3 sequence is 17 residues long. Trimming took 4 bases from V and 3 from J, leaving 18 bases between them. CDR1 and CDR2 from the germline V gene are KGHDR and SFDVKD. Sequencing was performed with immunoSEQ multiplex PCR; in TCRdb, only in-frame clones are kept and a portion is missing. This table has tens of thousands of clones, 90% appearing once. Sequencing was done on a sample of peripheral blood. The genes are TRBV24-1 and TRBJ2-1; D possibly corresponds to TRBD1 (5 bases). This TCR was sampled from a man aged 50-60 years with COVID-19, enrolled during active disease. CDR3 residues: CATSDPSTGNYYNEQFF. The DNA for the CDR3 is TGTGCCACCAGTGACCCTTCTACAGGAAATTACTACAATGAGCAGTTCTTC.